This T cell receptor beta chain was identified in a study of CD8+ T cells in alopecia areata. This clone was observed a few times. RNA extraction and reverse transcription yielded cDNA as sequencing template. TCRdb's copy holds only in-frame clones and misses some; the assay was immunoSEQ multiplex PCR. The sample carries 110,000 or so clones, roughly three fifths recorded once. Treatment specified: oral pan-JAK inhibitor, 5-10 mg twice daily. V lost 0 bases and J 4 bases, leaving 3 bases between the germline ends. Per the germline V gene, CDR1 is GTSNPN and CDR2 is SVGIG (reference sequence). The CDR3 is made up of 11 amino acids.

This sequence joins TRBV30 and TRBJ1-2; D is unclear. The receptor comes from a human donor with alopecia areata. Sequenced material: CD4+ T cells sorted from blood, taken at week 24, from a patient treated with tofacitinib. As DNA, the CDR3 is TGTGCCTGGAGTGTCACCTATGGCTACACCTTC. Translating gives CAWSVTYGYTF.